This T cell receptor beta chain derives from a study of blood T cell repertoires in COVID-19. Across the whole study: Acute and convalescent COVID-19 samples came from the United States, Italy and Spain.

The count of this clone is one. While infection was still active, Seattle patients were enrolled and then followed longitudinally. This CDR3 region has 15 residues. Germline V gene sequence: CDR1 MDHEN, CDR2 SYDVKM. The ends were cut back, 7 bases at V and 10 bases at J, with 20 bases in the middle. The authors' processing: Nucleated cell number was recorded as an estimate derived from reference gene primer amplification. This table comes from immunoSEQ multiplex PCR, and its TCRdb copy is limited to in-frame clones, with some not included. V, J and clone size are taken as reported in that table, and D and trimming were inferred from the DNA itself. Here the sample spans roughly 150,000 clones, 84% being singletons.

The clonotype was recovered from a woman aged 80 or over with COVID-19, enrolled during active disease. The gene calls are TRBV28 and TRBJ1-6; D might be TRBD1 (5 bases). Sequences were obtained from peripheral blood. The chain's CDR3 is CASNNVGQGGSPLHF. As DNA, the CDR3 is TGTGCCAGCAACAACGTGGGGCAGGGAGGATCACCCCTCCACTTT.